Presented here are 18 T cell receptor beta chains from one specimen sequenced in a study of blood T cell repertoires in COVID-19. Clones were sequenced by immunoSEQ multiplex PCR, and TCRdb holds only the in-frame ones, with some missing. This table holds about 190,000 clones, roughly 78% found once. Material for sequencing was peripheral blood. The receptor source for this set is a woman aged 80 or over with active or convalescent COVID-19.

V and J are TRBV10-3 and TRBJ1-6; D possibly corresponds to TRBD1 (5 bases). Germline CDR1 ENHRY, CDR2 SYGVKD. CDR3 size: 14 residues. Trimming shortened V by 4 bases and J by 5 bases, and 9 bases separated the two germline ends. This chain's CDR3 is CAISVDSNNSPLHF. Written as DNA, the CDR3 is TGTGCCATCAGTGTTGACAGCAATAATTCACCCCTCCACTTT.

J is TRBJ2-3 and V is TRBV10-3; 9 nucleotides agree with TRBD2. This CDR3 contains 15 residues. Germline assignment: CDR1 ENHRY and CDR2 SYGVKD. The junction had 6 bases not matched to a gene; V was cut back by 5 bases and J by 3 bases. The CDR3 nucleotides read TGTGCCATCAGTAAGACTAGCGGTAGGACAGATACGCAGTATTTT. Translating gives CAISKTSGRTDTQYF.

The J gene is TRBJ1-2, the V gene TRBV5-1, with a weak D call TRBD1 (6 bases). The CDR3 has 15 amino acids. Germline CDR1 reads SGHRS; CDR2 reads YFSETQ. V was shortened by 0 bases and J by 5 bases, with 14 bases between the two germline ends. CDR3 sequence reads: CASSLAADRGYGYTF. The CDR3 DNA reads TGCGCCAGCAGCTTGGCCGCGGACAGAGGTTATGGCTACACCTTC.

J is TRBJ2-4 and V is TRBV9, with D tentatively TRBD1 (9 bases). The V end lost 1 base, the J end lost 4 bases, and 24 bases lay between the germline ends. Per the germline V gene, CDR1 is SGDLS and CDR2 is YYNGEE. The CDR3 extends over 19 amino acids. CDR3 sequence: CASSVTPERGTGMKNIQYF. In DNA form, the CDR3 reads TGTGCCAGCAGCGTAACCCCAGAGCGGGGGACAGGGATGAAAAACATTCAGTACTTC.

The chain employs TRBV19 and TRBJ1-2; D may be TRBD1 (6 bases). CDR1 is LNHDA, CDR2 SQIVND, per germline (reference sequence). Deletions cut 5 bases from V and 5 bases from J, with 15 bases between. The CDR3 runs 14 residues. DNA for the CDR3: TGTGCCAGTAGTGCCGCAGGGACATCTTATGGCTACACCTTC. Protein: CASSAAGTSYGYTF.

The V call is TRBV7-9, the J call TRBJ1-2, with 8 bases identical to TRBD1. The germline CDR1 and CDR2 sequences are SEHNR and FQNEAQ (reference sequence). The CDR3 spans 16 residues. J gave up 8 bases and V 5 bases, and 16 bases lay outside the gene matches. The chain's CDR3 is CASSPSSIQGARGYTF. The CDR3 nucleotides are TGTGCCAGCAGCCCCTCATCCATCCAGGGGGCGAGAGGCTACACCTTC.

This clone was counted a few times. The sample carries other DNA sequences with the same CDR3. The chain uses TRBV28 and TRBJ1-1, with 9 positions matching TRBD1. The CDR3 has 14 amino acids. In germline, CDR1 is MDHEN, CDR2 SYDVKM. V trimming: 6 bases; J trimming: 5 bases; junction bases outside the gene matches: 7. CDR3 DNA sequence: TGTGCCAGCAGCCTAACAGGGGGCCGGACTGAAGCTTTCTTT. Translating it yields CASSLTGGRTEAFF.

The chain joins TRBV9 to TRBJ2-5; 11 bases map to TRBD2. The CDR3 runs to 15 residues. In germline, CDR1 is SGDLS, CDR2 YYNGEE. J gave up 5 bases and V 4 bases, and 7 bases lay outside the gene matches. This CDR3 is CASSIGGTSGETQYF. CDR3 nucleotide sequence: TGTGCCAGCAGCATCGGCGGGACTAGCGGTGAGACCCAGTACTTC.

The chain combines TRBV7-6 with TRBJ2-3; TRBD2 aligns across 8 bases. CDR1 is SGHVS, CDR2 FNYEAQ, per germline. V shed 11 bases and J 5 bases; nucleotides not matched to a gene: 12. CDR3 size: 14 residues. The CDR3 nucleotides are TGTGCCTCGTCGTTCGGGGGGGCGCAAGATACGCAGTATTTT. Translated, it gives CASSFGGAQDTQYF.

The chain employs TRBV7-2 and TRBJ2-7, with 12 bases aligning to TRBD2. Germline assignment: CDR1 SGHTA and CDR2 FQGNSA. This CDR3 contains 15 residues. J gave up 2 bases and V 2 bases, and 1 base lay outside the gene matches. The CDR3 loop is CASSLRTSGAYEQYF. CDR3 DNA sequence: TGTGCCAGCAGCTTAAGGACTAGCGGGGCCTACGAGCAGTACTTC.

This chain uses TRBV6-1 with TRBJ1-4; D ambiguous. CDR1 and CDR2 from the germline V gene are MNHNS and SASEGT. V gave up 2 bases and J gave up 2 bases, with 9 bases separating them. This CDR3 has 15 residues. The CDR3 loop is CASSERSGTNEKLFF. In nucleotides, the CDR3 is TGTGCCAGCAGTGAACGGAGCGGGACTAATGAAAAACTGTTTTTT.

This chain uses TRBV4-3 with TRBJ2-1; possible D gene TRBD2, 6 bases. Germline values: CDR1 LGHNA, CDR2 YSLEER. CDR3 length: 14 residues. Trimming cost V 0 bases and J 6 bases, with 9 bases left between them. The CDR3 is CASSQDWRANEQFF. CDR3 sequence (DNA): TGCGCCAGCAGCCAAGATTGGAGGGCCAATGAGCAGTTCTTC.

This clone appeared once. This chain joins TRBV3-1 (or the pseudogene TRBV3-2) and TRBJ1-4; 7 nucleotides align to TRBD1. This CDR3 is 15 amino acids long. Trimming at V came to 4 bases and at J to 7 bases, leaving 9 bases not matched to a gene. Per germline, CDR1 LGHDT and CDR2 YNNKEL (reference sequence). CDR3 sequence (DNA): TGTGCCAGCAGCCCCCCAGGGGGAGTGGTTGAAAAACTGTTTTTT. Residues: CASSPPGGVVEKLFF.

The rearrangement joins TRBV2 to TRBJ1-1; D is ambiguous. The CDR3 is 11 amino acids. CDR1 SNHLY and CDR2 FYNNEI come from the germline V gene. V lost 10 bases to trimming and J lost 7 bases, with 13 bases between them. Written as DNA, the CDR3 is TGTGCCACCACCTCCCTGAGTGAAGCTTTCTTT. It yields the protein CATTSLSEAFF.

This clone was detected a few times. V usage is TRBV4-3 and J usage is TRBJ1-2; possible D gene TRBD1, 5 bases. Trimming removed 0 bases from V and 3 bases from J, with 14 bases in between. Germline V CDR1 and CDR2: LGHNA, YSLEER. This CDR3 has 16 residues. The CDR3 sequence is CASSQDAFTGDYGYTF. CDR3 in DNA: TGCGCCAGCAGCCAAGATGCGTTTACAGGTGACTATGGCTACACCTTC.

The chain uses TRBV4-3 and TRBJ1-2; D is unresolved. Germline CDR1 is LGHNA and CDR2 is YSLEER. The CDR3 length is 14 residues. V dropped 1 base and J dropped 3 bases, with 9 bases sitting between them. In DNA form, the CDR3 reads TGCGCCAGCAGCCAAGTAAAATTCGACTATGGCTACACCTTC. Protein sequence: CASSQVKFDYGYTF.

The V gene is TRBV7-9, the J gene TRBJ1-1; possible D gene TRBD1, 5 bases. The germline CDR1 and CDR2 sequences are SEHNR and FQNEAQ (reference sequence). This CDR3 contains 14 residues. The germline V and J ends were trimmed by 4 bases and 4 bases, with 13 bases remaining between them. CDR3 coding DNA: TGTGCCAGCAGCTCACTATGGGGGGGCACTGAAGCTTTCTTT. Its translation: CASSSLWGGTEAFF.

V usage is TRBV18 and J usage is TRBJ1-1; D remains unclear. Germline V gives CDR1 KGHSH, CDR2 LQKENI. V was shortened by 0 bases and J by 1 base, with 12 bases between the two germline ends. The CDR3 totals 16 residues. The CDR3 loop reads CASSPPSGSQNTEAFF. DNA of the CDR3: TGTGCCAGCTCACCACCATCGGGGTCCCAGAACACTGAAGCTTTCTTT.